The rows below give T cell receptor beta chains drawn from one sample of a study of blood T cell repertoires in COVID-19. The protocol was immunoSEQ multiplex PCR, while the TCRdb copy is restricted to in-frame clones and leaves out a portion. The sample holds roughly 150,000 clones, 80% to 90% seen once. Sequenced: peripheral blood. Receptors were obtained from a man aged 55 to 70 with acute or convalescent COVID-19. Each CDR3 is given with its conserved first and last residue. The order of the fields is CDR3 DNA, CDR3 protein, D gene, J gene, clone size, V gene, CDR3 length. A D gene is named only where the DNA matches it firmly. Some rows mark clone size as missing; the rest say once, few, many or name a class of expanded clone.

TGTGCCAGCAGTCGCGGACAGGGGAACATTCAGTACTTC	CASSRGQGNIQYF	TRBD1	TRBJ2-4	NA	TRBV4-2	13
TGTGCCAGCAGCTTAGGCGGACAGGGGAACACTGAAGCTTTCTTT	CASSLGGQGNTEAFF	TRBD1	TRBJ1-1	NA	TRBV7-6	15
TGCAGCGTTGGGGGACAGCAAGAGACCCAGTACTTC	CSVGGQQETQYF	TRBD1	TRBJ2-5	NA	TRBV29-1	12
TGTGCCAGCCGGCGGGGGCCGAGCCGGAACACCGGGGAGCTGTTTTTT	CASRRGPSRNTGELFF	NA	TRBJ2-2	once	TRBV6-4	16
TGTGCCAGCTCACCACCCTGGGGGCAGGCTGAAGCTTTCTTT	CASSPPWGQAEAFF	NA	TRBJ1-1	NA	TRBV18	14
TGCAGCGCCGTGGGACAGGAATCCTACGAGCAGTACTTC	CSAVGQESYEQYF	TRBD1	TRBJ2-7	NA	TRBV29-1	13
TGTGCCAGCAGCCCACCCGGGGTGAGATACGAGCAGTACTTC	CASSPPGVRYEQYF	NA	TRBJ2-7	NA	TRBV11-2	14
TGTGCCAGCAGTACTAGGGGAGGCAAAAACATTCAGTACTTC	CASSTRGGKNIQYF	NA	TRBJ2-4	NA	TRBV6-5	14
TGTGCCAGCAGGGGTACAGGGGTGGCTGAAAAACTGTTTTTT	CASRGTGVAEKLFF	TRBD1	TRBJ1-4	once	TRBV6-5	14
TGTGCCAGCAGCGGCTGGGACAGGGTAGAGACAGATACGCAGTATTTT	CASSGWDRVETDTQYF	TRBD1	TRBJ2-3	NA	TRBV5-4	16
TGTGCTAGTGGTTCCCCGGACAGGCAGGAAAAACTGTTTTTT	CASGSPDRQEKLFF	TRBD1	TRBJ1-4	NA	TRBV12-5	14
TGTGCCAGCAGCCGGGACAGGGCCTCTGGAAACACCATATATTTT	CASSRDRASGNTIYF	TRBD1	TRBJ1-3	NA	TRBV7-8	15
TGCGCCAGCAGGTTATATATGAATCAGCCCCAGCATTTT	CASRLYMNQPQHF	NA	TRBJ1-5	NA	TRBV5-1	13
TGTGCCACCAGCGGAAACAGGGGAGGCGAAAAACTGTTTTTT	CATSGNRGGEKLFF	TRBD1	TRBJ1-4	once	TRBV15	14